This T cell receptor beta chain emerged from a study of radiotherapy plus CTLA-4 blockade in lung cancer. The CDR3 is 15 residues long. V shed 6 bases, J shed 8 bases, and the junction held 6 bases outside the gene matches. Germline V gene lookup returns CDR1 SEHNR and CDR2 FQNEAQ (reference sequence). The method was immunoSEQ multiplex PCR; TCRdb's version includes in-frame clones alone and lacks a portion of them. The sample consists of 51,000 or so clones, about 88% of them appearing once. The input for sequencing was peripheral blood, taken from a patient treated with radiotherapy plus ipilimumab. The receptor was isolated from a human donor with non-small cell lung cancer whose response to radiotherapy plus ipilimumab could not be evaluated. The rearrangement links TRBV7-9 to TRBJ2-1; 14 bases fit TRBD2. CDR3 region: CASSNPGLAGDEQFF. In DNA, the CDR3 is TGTGCCAGCAGTAATCCGGGACTAGCGGGAGATGAGCAGTTCTTC.